This T cell receptor beta chain comes out of a study of cytomegalovirus exposure and HLA in healthy donors. Study-wide findings and caveats: V- and J-gene trimming of TCR beta was linked (in a later analysis) to a missense DCLRE1C variant. Roughly uniform sequencing depth across donors was assumed, possibly incorrectly.

A multiplex PCR was run with 60 Vbeta primers and 13 Jbeta primers. Only in-frame clones appear in the TCRdb table, and some are missing; sequencing was by immunoSEQ multiplex PCR. Of about 62,000 clones listed, 78% are singletons. The germline gives CDR1 KGHSH, CDR2 LQKENI. V lost 3 bases and J lost 2; bases outside the gene matches: 3. The CDR3 is 15 amino acids. In the case of this clone: Antigen: not known.

This rearrangement joins TRBV18 to TRBJ1-2; the match to TRBD1 covers 10 bases. The source of this sequence is a middle-aged man in good health and CMV-seronegative. Sequenced: PBMCs. In nucleotides, the CDR3 is TGTGCCAGCTCACCGGGACAGGGGCAAAACTATGGCTACACCTTC. Translation gives CASSPGQGQNYGYTF.